This T cell receptor (beta chain) emerged from a study of cytomegalovirus exposure and HLA in healthy donors. The germline V gene encodes CDR1 SEHNR and CDR2 FQNEAQ (reference sequence). The CDR3 is 13 residues long. Trimming took 3 bases from V and 5 from J, leaving 11 bases between them. Turning to this clone: Its antigen is unidentified.

Study-wide results and limits: The number of N-insertions in an Asian-associated ancestry cluster was reportedly below the roughly 700-donor mean in a later analysis. With high specificity and sensitivity, the classifier reportedly diagnosed cytomegalovirus status. Later analysis identified over 15,000 TCR beta sequences associated with HLA alleles, using a false discovery rate threshold of 0.05.

The PCR used 60 Vbeta and 13 Jbeta primers. Clones were sequenced by immunoSEQ multiplex PCR, and TCRdb holds only the in-frame ones, with some missing. This repertoire includes some 44,000 clones. The TCR was taken from a woman between 25 and 40 years old in good health and CMV-seronegative. The sequencing input was PBMCs. The chain joins TRBV7-9 to TRBJ2-7; the D gene is possibly TRBD2 (6 bases). Here the CDR3 reads CASSLGGSDEQYF. The DNA of the CDR3 is TGTGCCAGCAGCTTGGGGGGATCGGACGAGCAGTACTTC.